This T cell receptor beta chain was found in a study of T cell changes during pregnancy in multiple sclerosis. Using immunoSEQ multiplex PCR, the repertoire was profiled, and TCRdb retains in-frame clones only, with some absent. The data contain roughly 40,000 clones, 91% of them singletons. The CDR3 is 14 residues long. The germline V gene has CDR1 SGHRS and CDR2 YFSETQ. V was shortened by 2 bases and J by 5 bases, with 13 bases between the two germline ends. This clonotype was sampled from a female donor in good health, enrolled as a control in a pregnancy study. V and J are TRBV5-1 and TRBJ2-5; TRBD2 is a possible D gene (7 bases). The source was CD4+ T cells from peripheral blood mononuclear cells, collected after pregnancy. The CDR3, as DNA: TGCGCCAGCAGCTTTGCGGGGGCGAGCGAGACCCAGTACTTC. It codes for CASSFAGASETQYF.